The clone carrying this TCR beta chain was picked up a small number of times. Its specificity is not known. Germline loops: CDR1 SGHRS, CDR2 YFSETQ. With V trimmed by 1 base and J by 5 bases, 2 bases remained unmatched. This CDR3 has 15 residues. This sample is drawn from a study of CD8 T cells in ankylosing spondylitis. Study-level findings and limits: Researchers reportedly found disease-linked clones significantly enriched in matched ankylosing spondylitis synovial fluid.

Molecular-barcoded quantitative 5'-RACE produced these TCR beta libraries. TCRdb called the 5' RACE reads again in MiXCR, with one record for every CDR3 protein. The repertoire holds hundreds of thousands of distinct CDR3 sequences, with 8% to 11% as singletons. This clonotype originated in a male donor with ankylosing spondylitis or in good health (not recorded which). The chain joins TRBV5-1 to TRBJ1-6; 8 bases match TRBD1. Sequencing input: blood, either unsorted or a sorted T cell fraction (not recorded which). The CDR3 reads CASSLSTGDNSPLHF. The DNA of the CDR3 is TGCGCCAGCAGCTTGTCGACAGGGGATAATTCACCCCTCCACTTT.